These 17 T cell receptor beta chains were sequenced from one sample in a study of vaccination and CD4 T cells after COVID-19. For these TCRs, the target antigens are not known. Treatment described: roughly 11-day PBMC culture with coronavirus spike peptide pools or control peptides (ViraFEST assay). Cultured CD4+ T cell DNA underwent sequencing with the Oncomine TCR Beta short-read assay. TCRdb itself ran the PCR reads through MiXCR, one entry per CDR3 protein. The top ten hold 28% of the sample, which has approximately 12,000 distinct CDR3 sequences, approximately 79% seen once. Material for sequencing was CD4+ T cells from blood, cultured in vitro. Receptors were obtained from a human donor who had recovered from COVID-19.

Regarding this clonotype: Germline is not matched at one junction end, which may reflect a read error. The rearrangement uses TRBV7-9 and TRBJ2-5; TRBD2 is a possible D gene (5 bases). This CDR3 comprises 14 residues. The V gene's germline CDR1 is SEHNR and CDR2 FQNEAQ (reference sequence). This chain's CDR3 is CANSLGAGQETQYF. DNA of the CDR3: TGTGCCAACAGCTTGGGAGCTGGGCAAGAGACCCAGTACTTC.

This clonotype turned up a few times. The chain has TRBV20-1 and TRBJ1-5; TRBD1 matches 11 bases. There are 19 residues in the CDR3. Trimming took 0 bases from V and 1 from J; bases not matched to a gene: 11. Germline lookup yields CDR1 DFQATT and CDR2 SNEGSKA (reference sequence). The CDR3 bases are TGCAGTGCTAGAGATATTCCGGGACAGGGGGTAGGGAGCAATCAGCCCCAGCATTTT. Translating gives CSARDIPGQGVGSNQPQHF.

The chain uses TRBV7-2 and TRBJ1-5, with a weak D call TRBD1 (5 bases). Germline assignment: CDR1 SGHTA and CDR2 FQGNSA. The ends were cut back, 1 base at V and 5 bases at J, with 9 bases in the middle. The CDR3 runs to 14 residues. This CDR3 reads CASSLEWGYQPQHF. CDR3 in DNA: TGTGCCAGCAGCTTAGAATGGGGGTATCAGCCCCAGCATTTT.

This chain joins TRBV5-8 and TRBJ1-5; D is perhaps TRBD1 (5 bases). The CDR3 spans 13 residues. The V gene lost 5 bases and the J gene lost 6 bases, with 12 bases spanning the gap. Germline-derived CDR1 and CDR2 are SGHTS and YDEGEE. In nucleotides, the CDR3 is TGTGCCAGCAGGGGCGGGAGGGGTCAGCCCCAGCATTTT. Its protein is CASRGGRGQPQHF.

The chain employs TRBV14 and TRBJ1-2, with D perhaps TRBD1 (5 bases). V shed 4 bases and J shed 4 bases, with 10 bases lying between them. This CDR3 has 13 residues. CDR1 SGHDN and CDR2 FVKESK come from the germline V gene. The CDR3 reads CASSPDTFYGYTF. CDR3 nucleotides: TGTGCCAGCAGCCCGGACACCTTCTATGGCTACACCTTC. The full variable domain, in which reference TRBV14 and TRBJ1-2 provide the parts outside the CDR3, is EAGVTQFPSHSVIEKGQTVTLRCDPISGHDNLYWYRRVMGKEIKFLLHFVKESKQDESGMPNNRFLAERTGGTYSTLKVQPAELEDSGVYFCASSPDTFYGYTFGSGTRLTVV.

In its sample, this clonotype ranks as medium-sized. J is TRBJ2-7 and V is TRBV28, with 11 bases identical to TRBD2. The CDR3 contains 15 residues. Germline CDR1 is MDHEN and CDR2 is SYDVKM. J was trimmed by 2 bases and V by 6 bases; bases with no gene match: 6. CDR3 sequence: CASSPGTSGPYEQYF. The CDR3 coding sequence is TGTGCCAGCAGCCCTGGGACTAGCGGACCCTACGAGCAGTACTTC.

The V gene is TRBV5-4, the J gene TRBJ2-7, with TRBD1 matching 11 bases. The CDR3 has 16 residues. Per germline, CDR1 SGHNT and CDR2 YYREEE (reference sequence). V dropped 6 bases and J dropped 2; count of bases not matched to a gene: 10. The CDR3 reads CASNPLPGQGAYEQYF. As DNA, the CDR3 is TGTGCCAGCAATCCATTGCCGGGACAGGGGGCCTACGAGCAGTACTTC. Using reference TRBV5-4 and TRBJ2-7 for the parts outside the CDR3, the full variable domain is ETGVTQSPTHLIKTRGQQVTLRCSSQSGHNTVSWYQQALGQGPQFIFQYYREEENGRGNFPPRFSGLQFPNYSSELNVNALELDDSALYLCASNPLPGQGAYEQYFGPGTRLTVT.

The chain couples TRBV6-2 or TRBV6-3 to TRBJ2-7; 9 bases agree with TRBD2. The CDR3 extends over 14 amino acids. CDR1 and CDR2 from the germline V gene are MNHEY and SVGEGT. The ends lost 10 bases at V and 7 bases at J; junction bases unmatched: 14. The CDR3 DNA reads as TGTGCCACCTACATCGGTCTAGCGGGGCGTGAGCAGTACTTC. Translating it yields CATYIGLAGREQYF.

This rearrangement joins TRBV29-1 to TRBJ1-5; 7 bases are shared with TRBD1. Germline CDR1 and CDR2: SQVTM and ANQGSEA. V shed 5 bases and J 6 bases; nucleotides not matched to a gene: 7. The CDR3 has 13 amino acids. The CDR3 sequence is CSVTTGLGQPQHF. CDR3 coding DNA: TGCAGCGTTACGACAGGGCTCGGTCAGCCCCAGCATTTT. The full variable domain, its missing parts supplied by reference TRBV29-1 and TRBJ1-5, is SAVISQKPSRDICQRGTSLTIQCQVDSQVTMMFWYRQQPGQSLTLIATANQGSEATYESGFVIDKFPISRPNLTFSTLTVSNMSPEDSSIYLCSVTTGLGQPQHFGDGTRLSIL.

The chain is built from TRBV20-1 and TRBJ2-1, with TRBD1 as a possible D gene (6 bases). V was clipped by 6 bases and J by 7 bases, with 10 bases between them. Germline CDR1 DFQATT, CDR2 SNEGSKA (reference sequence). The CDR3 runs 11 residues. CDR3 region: CSAYRENEQFF. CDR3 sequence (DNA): TGCAGTGCGTACAGGGAAAATGAGCAGTTCTTC.

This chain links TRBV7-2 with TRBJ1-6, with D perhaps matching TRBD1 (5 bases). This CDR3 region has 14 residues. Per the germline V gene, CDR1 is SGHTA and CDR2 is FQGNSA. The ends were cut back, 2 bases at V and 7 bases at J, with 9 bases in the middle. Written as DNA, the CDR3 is TGTGCCAGCAGCTTAAAAGGGGTCAATTCACCCCTCCACTTT. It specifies CASSLKGVNSPLHF.

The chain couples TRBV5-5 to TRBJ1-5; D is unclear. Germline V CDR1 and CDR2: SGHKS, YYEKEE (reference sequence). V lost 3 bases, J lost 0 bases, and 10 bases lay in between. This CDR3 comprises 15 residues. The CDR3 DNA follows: TGTGCCAGCAGCTCCAAACGGGGTAGCAATCAGCCCCAGCATTTT. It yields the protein CASSSKRGSNQPQHF.

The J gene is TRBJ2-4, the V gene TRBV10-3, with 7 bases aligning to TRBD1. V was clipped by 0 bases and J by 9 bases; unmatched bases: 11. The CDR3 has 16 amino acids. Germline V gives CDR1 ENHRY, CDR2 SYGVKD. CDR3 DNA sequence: TGTGCCATCAGTGAGTCGAGGGACAGTATTGGGAGCATTCAGTACTTC. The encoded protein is CAISESRDSIGSIQYF.

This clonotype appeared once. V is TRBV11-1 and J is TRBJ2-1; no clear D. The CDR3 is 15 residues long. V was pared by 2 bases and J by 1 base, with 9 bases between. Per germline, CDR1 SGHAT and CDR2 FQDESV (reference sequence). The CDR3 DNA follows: TGTGCCAGCAGCTTAAGTAGCAGGTCCTACAATGAGCAGTTCTTC. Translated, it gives CASSLSSRSYNEQFF.

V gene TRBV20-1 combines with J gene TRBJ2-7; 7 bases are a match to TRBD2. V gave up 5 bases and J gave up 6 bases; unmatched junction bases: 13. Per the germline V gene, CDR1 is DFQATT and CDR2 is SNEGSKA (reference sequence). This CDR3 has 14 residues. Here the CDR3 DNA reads TGCAGTGCTCCAATCCGGGACTATGTAAGCGAGCAGTACTTC. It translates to CSAPIRDYVSEQYF.

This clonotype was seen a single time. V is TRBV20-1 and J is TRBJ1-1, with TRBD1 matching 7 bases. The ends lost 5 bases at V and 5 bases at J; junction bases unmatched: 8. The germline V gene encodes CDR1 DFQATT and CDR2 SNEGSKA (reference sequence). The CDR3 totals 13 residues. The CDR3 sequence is CSAVTGRRTEAFF. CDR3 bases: TGCAGTGCTGTGACAGGGCGGAGGACTGAAGCTTTCTTT.

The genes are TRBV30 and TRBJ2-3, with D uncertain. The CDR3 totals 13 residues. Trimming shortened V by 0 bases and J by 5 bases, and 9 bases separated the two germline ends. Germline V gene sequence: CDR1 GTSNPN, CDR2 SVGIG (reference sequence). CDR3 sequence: CAWSVGREDTQYF. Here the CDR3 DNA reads TGTGCCTGGAGTGTAGGAAGGGAAGATACGCAGTATTTT. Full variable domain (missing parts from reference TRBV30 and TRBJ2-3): SQTIHQWPATLVQPVGSPLSLECTVEGTSNPNLYWYRQAAGRGLQLLFYSVGIGQISSEVPQNLSASRPQDRQFILSSKKLLLSDSGFYLCAWSVGREDTQYFGPGTRLTVL.